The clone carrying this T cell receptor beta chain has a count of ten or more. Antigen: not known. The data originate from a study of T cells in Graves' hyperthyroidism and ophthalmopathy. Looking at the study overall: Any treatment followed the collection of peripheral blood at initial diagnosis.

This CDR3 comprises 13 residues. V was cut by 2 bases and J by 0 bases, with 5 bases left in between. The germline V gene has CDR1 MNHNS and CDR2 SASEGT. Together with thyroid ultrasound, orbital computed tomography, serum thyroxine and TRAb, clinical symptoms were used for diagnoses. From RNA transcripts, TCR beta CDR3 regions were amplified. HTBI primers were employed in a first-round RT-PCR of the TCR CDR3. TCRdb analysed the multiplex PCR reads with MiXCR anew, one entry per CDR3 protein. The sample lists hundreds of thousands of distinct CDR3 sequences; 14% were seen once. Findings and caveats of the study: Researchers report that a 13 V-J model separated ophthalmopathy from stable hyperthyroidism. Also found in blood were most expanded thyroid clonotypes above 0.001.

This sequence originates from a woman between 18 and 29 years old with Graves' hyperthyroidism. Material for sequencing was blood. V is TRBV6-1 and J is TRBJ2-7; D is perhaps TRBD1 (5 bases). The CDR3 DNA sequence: TGTGCCAGCAGTGAAAGGGGCTCCTACGAGCAGTACTTC. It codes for CASSERGSYEQYF.